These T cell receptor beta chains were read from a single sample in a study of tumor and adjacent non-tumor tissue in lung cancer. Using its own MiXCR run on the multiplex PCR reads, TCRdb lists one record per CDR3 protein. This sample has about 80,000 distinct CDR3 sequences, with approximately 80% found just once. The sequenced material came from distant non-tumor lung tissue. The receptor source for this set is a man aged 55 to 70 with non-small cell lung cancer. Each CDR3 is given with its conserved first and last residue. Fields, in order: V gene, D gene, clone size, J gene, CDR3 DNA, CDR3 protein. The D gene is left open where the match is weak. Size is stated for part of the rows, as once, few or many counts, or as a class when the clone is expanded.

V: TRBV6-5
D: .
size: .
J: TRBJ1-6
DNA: TGTGCCAGCAGTTACATGACAGAGACTGATTCATCCCTCTACTTT
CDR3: CASSYMTETDSSLYF

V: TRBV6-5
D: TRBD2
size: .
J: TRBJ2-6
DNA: TGTGCCAGCAGTATAGCGGGGGCCAGCTCCGGGCCCAACGTCCTGACTTTC
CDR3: CASSIAGASSGPNVLTF

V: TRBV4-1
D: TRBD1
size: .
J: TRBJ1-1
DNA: TGCCCCAGCAGCCGACGGACAGGGGAGGGAAGCACTGAAGCTTTCTTT
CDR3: CPSSRRTGEGSTEAFF

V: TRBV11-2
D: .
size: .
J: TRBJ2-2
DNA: TGTGCCAGCAGCTTAGAACCCCCCACTAGTCACGGGGAGCTGTTTTTT
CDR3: CASSLEPPTSHGELFF

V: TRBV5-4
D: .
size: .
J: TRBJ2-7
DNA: TGTGCCAGCAGTTATACTCTAGGAAGCTACGAGCAGTACTTC
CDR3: CASSYTLGSYEQYF

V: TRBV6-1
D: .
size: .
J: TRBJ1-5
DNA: TGTCCCAGCAGAGAGGGGAAACAGCCCCAGCATTTT
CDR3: CPSREGKQPQHF

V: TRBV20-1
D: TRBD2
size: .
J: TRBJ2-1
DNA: TGCATTGCTTACTCAGCGGGGGGGCCGTGGAATGAGCAGTTTTTC
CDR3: CIAYSAGGPWNEQFF

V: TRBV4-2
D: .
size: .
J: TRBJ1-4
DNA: TGTACCAGCAGCCAAGATACTTTTAATCGGCGGACGACAAATGAAAAACTGTTTTTT
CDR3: CTSSQDTFNRRTTNEKLFF

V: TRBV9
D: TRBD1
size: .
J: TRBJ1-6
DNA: TGTGCCAGCAGCGTTCAGGACAGGGAGATACCGGGATCACCCCTCCACTTT
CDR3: CASSVQDREIPGSPLHF

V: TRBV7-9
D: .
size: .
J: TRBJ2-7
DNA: TGTGCCAGCAGCTTCTTAGGGACGGGGGACGTAGAGCAGTACTTC
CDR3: CASSFLGTGDVEQYF

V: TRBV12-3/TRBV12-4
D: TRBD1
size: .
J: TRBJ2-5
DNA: TGTGCCAGCAGACCCAGACAGGGGGCTGACCGAGGGACCCAGTACTTC
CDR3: CASRPRQGADRGTQYF

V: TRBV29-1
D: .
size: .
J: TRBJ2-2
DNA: TGCAGCGTTGACGGCCATGGAAGCACCGGGGAGCTGTTTTTT
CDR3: CSVDGHGSTGELFF

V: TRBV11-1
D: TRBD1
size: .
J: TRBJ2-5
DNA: TGTGCCTGCAGTTTGGTAACAGGGGGCTTTTACCAAGAGACCCAGTACTTC
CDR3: CACSLVTGGFYQETQYF

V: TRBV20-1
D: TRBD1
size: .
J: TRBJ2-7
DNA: TGCAATGTTAGCTCCGGGACAGGAGGTCACGAGCAGTACTTC
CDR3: CNVSSGTGGHEQYF

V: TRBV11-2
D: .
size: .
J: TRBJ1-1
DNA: TGTGCCAGCAGCTTAGTCGGGAGTGGTAGCGAAGCTTTCTTT
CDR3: CASSLVGSGSEAFF

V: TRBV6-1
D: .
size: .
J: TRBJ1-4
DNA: TGTGCCAGCAGTGACCACTTCGGCGGGACGGGCAATGAAAAACTGTTTTTT
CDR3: CASSDHFGGTGNEKLFF

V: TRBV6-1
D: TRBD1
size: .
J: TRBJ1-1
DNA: TGTGAGAGCAGTGAAGACAGGGGCGACACTGAAGCTCTCTTT
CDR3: CESSEDRGDTEALF

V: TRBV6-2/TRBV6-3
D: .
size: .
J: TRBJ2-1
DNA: TGTGCCAGCACTTATTCGAAGGATGAGCAGTTCTTC
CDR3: CASTYSKDEQFF

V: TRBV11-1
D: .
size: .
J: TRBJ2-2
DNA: TGTGTCAGCAGCTTACGTGCAGGGATCGCCGGGGAGCTGTTTTTT
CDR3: CVSSLRAGIAGELFF

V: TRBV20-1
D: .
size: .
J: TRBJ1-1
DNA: TGCAGTACTAGATTCAGTCTCTTTGGAACTGAAGCTTTCTTT
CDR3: CSTRFSLFGTEAFF

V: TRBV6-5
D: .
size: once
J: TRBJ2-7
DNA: TGTCCCAGCAGTTACCACTGGGGAGTGGACTACGAGCAGTACTTC
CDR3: CPSSYHWGVDYEQYF

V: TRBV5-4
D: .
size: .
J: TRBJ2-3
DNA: TGTGCCAGCACCGAGGCTGGCACAGATACGCAGTATTTT
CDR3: CASTEAGTDTQYF

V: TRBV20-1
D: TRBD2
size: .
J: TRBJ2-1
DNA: TGCAGTGTCCCGCAGGCTAGCGGGAGGGACGAACAGTTCTTC
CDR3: CSVPQASGRDEQFF

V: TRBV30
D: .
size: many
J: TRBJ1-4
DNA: TGTGCCTGGACCCTGTACGAAAGGGGAGGTGAAAAACTGTTTTTT
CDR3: CAWTLYERGGEKLFF

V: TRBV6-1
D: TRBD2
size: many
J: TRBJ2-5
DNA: TGTGCCAGCAGTGACGCGGGGGGCCAAGAGACCCAGTACTTC
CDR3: CASSDAGGQETQYF

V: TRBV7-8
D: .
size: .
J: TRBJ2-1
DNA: TGTGCCAACAGCTTAGGAGGGGTAGTGTCCTACGAGCAGTTCTTC
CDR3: CANSLGGVVSYEQFF